The 13 T cell receptor beta chains below come from one sample, sequenced in a study of T cell changes during pregnancy in multiple sclerosis. Data came from immunoSEQ multiplex PCR; TCRdb stores just in-frame clones and leaves some out. The data contain about 48,000 clones, about 93% of them singletons. This specimen consisted of CD4+ T cells from peripheral blood mononuclear cells, obtained in the first trimester of pregnancy. These receptors came from a female donor with multiple sclerosis, enrolled in a pregnancy study.

This chain connects TRBV18 to TRBJ1-5; D gene uncertain. The CDR3 contains 17 residues. Germline-derived CDR1 and CDR2 are KGHSH and LQKENI. Trimming took 0 bases from V and 6 from J, leaving 18 bases between them. This chain's CDR3 is CASSPPVNSGLGQPQHF. CDR3 DNA sequence: TGTGCCAGCTCACCACCGGTTAATTCGGGTCTTGGTCAGCCCCAGCATTTT.

The gene calls are TRBV18 and TRBJ1-1; possibly TRBD1 for D (5 bases). Germline V gene lookup returns CDR1 KGHSH and CDR2 LQKENI. Deletions cut 4 bases from V and 1 base from J, with 16 bases between. There are 16 residues in the CDR3. CDR3 residues: CASSLTTGPGNTEAFF. CDR3 nucleotide sequence: TGTGCCAGCTCACTCACCACAGGTCCTGGGAACACTGAAGCTTTCTTT.

This clone was counted once. This chain connects TRBV15 to TRBJ2-3; D may be TRBD1 (5 bases). The CDR3 length is 14 residues. CDR1 and CDR2 (germline): LNHNV, YYDKDF (reference sequence). V lost 0 bases, J lost 7 bases, and 11 bases lay in between. The CDR3, as DNA: TGTGCCACCAGCAGAGATCAGGGTACCAATACGCAGTATTTT. It yields the protein CATSRDQGTNTQYF.

This clone was counted once. The V gene is TRBV15, the J gene TRBJ1-6; D remains unclear. The V gene's germline CDR1 is LNHNV and CDR2 YYDKDF (reference sequence). Trimming took 0 bases from V and 9 from J, leaving 18 bases between them. There are 17 residues in the CDR3. The CDR3 DNA reads as TGTGCCACCAGCAGAGATGTGGGCCCCGGTTATTTTTCACCCCTCCACTTT. This translates into CATSRDVGPGYFSPLHF.

The rearrangement uses TRBV5-5 and TRBJ2-7; TRBD1 might be the D (5 bases). The CDR3 runs 14 residues. CDR1 is SGHKS and CDR2 is YYEKEE in the germline V gene (reference sequence). The germline V and J ends were trimmed by 7 bases and 2 bases, with 16 bases remaining between them. CDR3 DNA sequence: TGTGCCAGCCTCCCTAGGGGCCACGCCTACGAGCAGTACTTC. Translation gives CASLPRGHAYEQYF.

This sequence joins TRBV6-5 and TRBJ2-1, with D unresolved. The germline gives CDR1 MNHEY, CDR2 SVGAGI. The CDR3 contains 13 residues. The ends were cut back, 6 bases at V and 2 bases at J, with 8 bases in the middle. In DNA form, the CDR3 reads TGTGCCAGCAGACCAGTCACCTACAATGAGCAGTTCTTC. This gives the protein CASRPVTYNEQFF.

This clone was detected once. The CDR3, as DNA: TGTGCCAGCAGCTCTACTAGCGGGGTCACAGATACGCAGTATTTT. Its translation is CASSSTSGVTDTQYF. The chain links TRBV7-9 to TRBJ2-3; 10 nucleotides align to TRBD2. This CDR3 spans 15 amino acids. In germline, CDR1 is SEHNR, CDR2 FQNEAQ (reference sequence). Trimming removed 4 bases from V and 2 bases from J; junction bases left unmatched: 3.

The gene calls are TRBV18 and TRBJ1-2, with D tentatively TRBD1 (6 bases). Trimming shortened V by 7 bases and J by 6 bases, and 15 bases separated the two germline ends. This CDR3 spans 13 amino acids. Germline V gene sequence: CDR1 KGHSH, CDR2 LQKENI. CDR3 coding DNA: TGTGCCAGCTGGGTCAGGGGAAGGCATGGCTACACCTTC. This translates into CASWVRGRHGYTF.

V gene TRBV19 combines with J gene TRBJ1-1; 9 bases match TRBD1. J lost 6 bases, V lost 3 bases, and 2 bases had no gene match. CDR1 is LNHDA and CDR2 is SQIVND in the germline V gene (reference sequence). This CDR3 region has 13 residues. CDR3 DNA sequence: TGTGCCAGTAGTATCGACAGGGGGGCTGAAGCTTTCTTT. It is translated as CASSIDRGAEAFF.

The rearrangement joins TRBV18 to TRBJ1-4; 8 bases are shared with TRBD1. The germline V gene encodes CDR1 KGHSH and CDR2 LQKENI. V dropped 3 bases and J dropped 8; count of bases not matched to a gene: 8. This CDR3 is 15 amino acids long. The CDR3 DNA reads as TGTGCCAGCTCACCTCGGGCAGGGACAGGAGAAAAACTGTTTTTT. Protein product: CASSPRAGTGEKLFF.

The chain combines TRBV6-6 with TRBJ1-5; D is unresolved. This CDR3 is 11 amino acids long. V gave up 4 bases and J gave up 10 bases, with 8 bases separating them. In germline, CDR1 is MNHNY, CDR2 SVGAGI (reference sequence). This CDR3 reads CASSSGSPQHF. The CDR3 region has the DNA TGTGCCAGCAGTTCGGGTAGCCCCCAGCATTTT.

This chain uses TRBV10-3 with TRBJ1-2; TRBD1 aligns across 8 bases. There are 14 residues in the CDR3. Per the germline V gene, CDR1 is ENHRY and CDR2 is SYGVKD. V lost 2 bases and J lost 8; bases outside the gene matches: 7. The chain's CDR3 is CAISEATGAGGYTF. CDR3 bases: TGTGCCATCAGTGAGGCGACAGGGGCGGGCGGCTACACCTTC.

CDR3 nucleotide sequence: TGTGCCAGTAGTCCCCTAGCGGGAATTAGCACAGATACGCAGTATTTT. Translated, it gives CASSPLAGISTDTQYF. This rearrangement joins TRBV19 to TRBJ2-3; the match to TRBD2 covers 9 bases. V gave up 5 bases and J gave up 0 bases; unmatched junction bases: 6. The CDR3 runs to 16 residues. Germline assignment: CDR1 LNHDA and CDR2 SQIVND (reference sequence).